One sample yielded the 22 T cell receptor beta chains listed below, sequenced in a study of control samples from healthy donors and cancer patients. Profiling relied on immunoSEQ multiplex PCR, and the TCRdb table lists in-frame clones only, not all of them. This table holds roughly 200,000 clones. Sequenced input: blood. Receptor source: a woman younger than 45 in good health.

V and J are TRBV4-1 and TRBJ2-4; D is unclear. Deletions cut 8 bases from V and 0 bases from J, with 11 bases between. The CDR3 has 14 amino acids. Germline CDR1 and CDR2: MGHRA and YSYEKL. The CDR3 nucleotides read TGCGCCAGCCGCAGTACAATAGCCAAAAACATTCAGTACTTC. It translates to CASRSTIAKNIQYF.

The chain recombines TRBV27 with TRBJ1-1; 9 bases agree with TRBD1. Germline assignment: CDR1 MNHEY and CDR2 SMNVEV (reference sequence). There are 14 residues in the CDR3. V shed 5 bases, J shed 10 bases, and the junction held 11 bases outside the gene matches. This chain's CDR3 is CASSPGQGGSGAFF. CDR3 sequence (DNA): TGTGCCAGCAGTCCGGGACAGGGTGGGTCGGGAGCTTTCTTT.

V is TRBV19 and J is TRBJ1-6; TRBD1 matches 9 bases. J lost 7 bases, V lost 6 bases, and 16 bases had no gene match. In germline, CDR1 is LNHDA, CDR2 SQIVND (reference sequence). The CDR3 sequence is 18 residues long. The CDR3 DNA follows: TGTGCCAGTAGCATTTTTCCTCCGGGACAGGGAAAGAATTCACCCCTCCACTTT. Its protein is CASSIFPPGQGKNSPLHF.

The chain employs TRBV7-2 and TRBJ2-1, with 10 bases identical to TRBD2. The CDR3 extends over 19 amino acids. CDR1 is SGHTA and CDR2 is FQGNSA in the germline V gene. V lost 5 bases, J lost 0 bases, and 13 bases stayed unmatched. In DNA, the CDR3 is TGTGCCAGCAGCCTCCTCAGTAGCGGGGGGCCGAGCTCCTACAATGAGCAGTTCTTC. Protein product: CASSLLSSGGPSSYNEQFF.

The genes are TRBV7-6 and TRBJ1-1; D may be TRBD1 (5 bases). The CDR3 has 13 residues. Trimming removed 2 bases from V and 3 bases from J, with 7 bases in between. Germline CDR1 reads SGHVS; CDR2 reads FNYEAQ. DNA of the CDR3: TGTGCCAGCAGCTTATCGGGGGACACTGAAGCTTTCTTT. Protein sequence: CASSLSGDTEAFF.

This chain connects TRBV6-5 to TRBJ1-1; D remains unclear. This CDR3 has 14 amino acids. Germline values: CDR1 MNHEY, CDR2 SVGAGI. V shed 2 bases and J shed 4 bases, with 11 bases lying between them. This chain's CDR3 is CASSYRYPLTEAFF. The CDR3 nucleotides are TGTGCCAGCAGTTACCGCTATCCTCTCACTGAAGCTTTCTTT.

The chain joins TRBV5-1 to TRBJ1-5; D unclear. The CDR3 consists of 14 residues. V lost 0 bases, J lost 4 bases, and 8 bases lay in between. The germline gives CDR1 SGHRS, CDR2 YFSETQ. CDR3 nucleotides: TGCGCCAGCAGCTTGGGTCTTATTAATCAGCCCCAGCATTTT. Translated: CASSLGLINQPQHF.

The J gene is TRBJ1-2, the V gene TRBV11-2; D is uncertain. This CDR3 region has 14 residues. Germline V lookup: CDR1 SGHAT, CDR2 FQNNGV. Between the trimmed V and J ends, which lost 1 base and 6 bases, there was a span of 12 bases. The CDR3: CASSLGRRADGYTF. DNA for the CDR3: TGTGCCAGCAGCTTAGGCCGCCGGGCCGATGGCTACACCTTC. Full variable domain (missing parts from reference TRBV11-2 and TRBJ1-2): EAGVAQSPRYKIIEKRQSVAFWCNPISGHATLYWYQQILGQGPKLLIQFQNNGVVDDSQLPKDRFSAERLKGVDSTLKIQPAKLEDSAVYLCASSLGRRADGYTFGSGTRLTVV.

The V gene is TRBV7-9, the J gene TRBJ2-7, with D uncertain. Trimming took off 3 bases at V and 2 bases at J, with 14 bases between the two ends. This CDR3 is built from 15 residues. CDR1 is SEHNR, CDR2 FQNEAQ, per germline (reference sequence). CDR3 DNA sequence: TGTGCCAGCAGCTTTGGGTTAACTGGGGCCTACGAGCAGTACTTC. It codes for CASSFGLTGAYEQYF.

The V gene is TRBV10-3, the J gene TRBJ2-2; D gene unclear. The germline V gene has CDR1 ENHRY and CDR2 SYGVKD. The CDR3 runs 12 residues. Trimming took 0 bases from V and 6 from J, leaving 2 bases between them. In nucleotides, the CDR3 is TGTGCCATCAGTGAGTCGCCCGGGGAGCTGTTTTTT. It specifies CAISESPGELFF.

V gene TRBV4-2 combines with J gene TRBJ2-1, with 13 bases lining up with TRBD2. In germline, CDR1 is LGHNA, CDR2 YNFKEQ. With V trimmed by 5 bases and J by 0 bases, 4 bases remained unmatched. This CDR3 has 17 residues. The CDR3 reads CASSFRLAGGSYNEQFF. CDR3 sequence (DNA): TGTGCCAGCAGCTTCCGACTAGCGGGGGGCTCCTACAATGAGCAGTTCTTC.

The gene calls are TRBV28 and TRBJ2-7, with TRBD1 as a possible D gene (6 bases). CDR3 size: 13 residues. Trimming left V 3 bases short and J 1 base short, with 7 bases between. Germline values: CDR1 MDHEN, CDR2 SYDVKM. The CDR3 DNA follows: TGTGCCAGCAGTTTGACAGGTTCCTACGAGCAGTACTTC. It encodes CASSLTGSYEQYF.

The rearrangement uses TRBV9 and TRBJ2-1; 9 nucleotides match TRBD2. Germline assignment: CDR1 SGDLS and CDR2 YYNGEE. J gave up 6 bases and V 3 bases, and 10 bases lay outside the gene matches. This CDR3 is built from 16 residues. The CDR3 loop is CASSDVGAGGFNEQFF. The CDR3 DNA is TGTGCCAGCAGCGACGTCGGTGCGGGGGGGTTCAATGAGCAGTTCTTC.

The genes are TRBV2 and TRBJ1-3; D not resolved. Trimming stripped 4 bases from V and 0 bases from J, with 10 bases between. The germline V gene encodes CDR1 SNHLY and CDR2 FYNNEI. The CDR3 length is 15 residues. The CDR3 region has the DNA TGTGCCAGCAGTGTCGATCACCCCTCTGGAAACACCATATATTTT. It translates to CASSVDHPSGNTIYF.

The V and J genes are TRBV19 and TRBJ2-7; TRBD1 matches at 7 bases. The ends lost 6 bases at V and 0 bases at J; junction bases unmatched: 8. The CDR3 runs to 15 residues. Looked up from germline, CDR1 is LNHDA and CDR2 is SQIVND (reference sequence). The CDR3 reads CASRDRQGTSYEQYF. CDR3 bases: TGTGCCAGTAGGGATCGACAGGGAACCTCCTACGAGCAGTACTTC.

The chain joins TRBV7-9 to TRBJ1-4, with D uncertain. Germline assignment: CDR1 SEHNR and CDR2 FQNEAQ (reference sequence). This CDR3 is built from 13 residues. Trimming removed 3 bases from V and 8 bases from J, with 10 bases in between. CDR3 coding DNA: TGTGCCAGCAGCTTTGAAGGAGGGGAAAAACTGTTTTTT. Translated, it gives CASSFEGGEKLFF. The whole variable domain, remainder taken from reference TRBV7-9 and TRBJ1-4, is DTGVSQNPRHKITKRGQNVTFRCDPISEHNRLYWYRQTLGQGPEFLTYFQNEAQLEKSRLLSDRFSAERPKGSFSTLEIQRTEQGDSAMYLCASSFEGGEKLFFGSGTQLSVL.

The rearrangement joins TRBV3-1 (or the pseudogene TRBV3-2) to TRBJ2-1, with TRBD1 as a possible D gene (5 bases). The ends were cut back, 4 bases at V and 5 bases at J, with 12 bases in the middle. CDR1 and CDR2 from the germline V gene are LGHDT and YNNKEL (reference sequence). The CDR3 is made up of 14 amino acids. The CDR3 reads CASSRRPRDNEQFF. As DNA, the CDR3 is TGTGCCAGCAGCCGAAGGCCCAGGGACAATGAGCAGTTCTTC.

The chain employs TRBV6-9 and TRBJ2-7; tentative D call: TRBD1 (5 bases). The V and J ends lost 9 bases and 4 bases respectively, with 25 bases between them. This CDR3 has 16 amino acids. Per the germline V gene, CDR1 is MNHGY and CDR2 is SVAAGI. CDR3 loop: CARKQGCALGAYEQYF. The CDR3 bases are TGTGCCAGGAAGCAGGGTTGTGCCCTTGGCGCATACGAGCAGTACTTC.

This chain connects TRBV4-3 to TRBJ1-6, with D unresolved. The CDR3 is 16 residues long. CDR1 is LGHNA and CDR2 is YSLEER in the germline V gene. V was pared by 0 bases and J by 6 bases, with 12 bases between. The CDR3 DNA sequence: TGCGCCAGCAGCCAAGAGGAAGAGGTTCTTAATTCACCCCTCCACTTT. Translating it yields CASSQEEEVLNSPLHF.

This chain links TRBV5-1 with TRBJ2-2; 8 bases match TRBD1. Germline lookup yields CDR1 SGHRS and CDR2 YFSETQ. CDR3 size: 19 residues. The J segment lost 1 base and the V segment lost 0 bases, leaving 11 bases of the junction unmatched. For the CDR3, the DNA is TGCGCCAGCAGCTTGGCCGACGCTAGACAGGGGCTGAACACCGGGGAGCTGTTTTTT. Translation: CASSLADARQGLNTGELFF.

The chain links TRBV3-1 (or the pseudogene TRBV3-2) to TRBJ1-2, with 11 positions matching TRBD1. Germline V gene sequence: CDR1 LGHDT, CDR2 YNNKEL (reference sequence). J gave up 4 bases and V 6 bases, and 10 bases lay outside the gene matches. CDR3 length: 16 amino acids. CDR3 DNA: TGTGCCAGCAGACCTATCCGGACAGGGGGCATCTATGGCTACACCTTC. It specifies CASRPIRTGGIYGYTF.

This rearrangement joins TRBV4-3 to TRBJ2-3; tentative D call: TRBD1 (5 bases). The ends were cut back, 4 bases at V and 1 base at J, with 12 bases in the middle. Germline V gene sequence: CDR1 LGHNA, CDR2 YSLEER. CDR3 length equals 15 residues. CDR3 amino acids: CASSRTQARTDTQYF. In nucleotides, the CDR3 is TGCGCCAGCAGCCGAACACAGGCACGCACAGATACGCAGTATTTT.